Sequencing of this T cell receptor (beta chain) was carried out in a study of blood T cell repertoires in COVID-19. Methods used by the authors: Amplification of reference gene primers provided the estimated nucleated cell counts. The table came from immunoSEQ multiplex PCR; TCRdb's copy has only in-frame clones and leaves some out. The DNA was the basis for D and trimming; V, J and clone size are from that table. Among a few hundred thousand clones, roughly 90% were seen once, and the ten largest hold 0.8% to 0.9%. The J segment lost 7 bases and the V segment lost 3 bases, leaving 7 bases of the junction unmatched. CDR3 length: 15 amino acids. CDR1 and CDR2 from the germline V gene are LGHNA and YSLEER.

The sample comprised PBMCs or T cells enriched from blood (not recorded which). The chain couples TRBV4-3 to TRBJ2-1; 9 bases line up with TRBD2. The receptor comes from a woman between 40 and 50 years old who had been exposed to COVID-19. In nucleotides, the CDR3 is TGCGCCAGCAGCCAGGTTTCTAGCGGGGCTAATGAGCAGTTCTTC. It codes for CASSQVSSGANEQFF.